A single sample is the source of the 11 T cell receptor beta chains below, sequenced in a study of PD-1 blockade in mismatch repair-deficient tumors (dated by TCRdb to about 2017). The library was produced with the immunoSEQ multiplex PCR assay. What TCRdb holds here is the immuneACCESS table cut down to in-frame rearrangements. Part of the clones is not present; checked against another copy, under half of the missing clones reflect an unresolved V gene, and the others are unexplained. This sample comprises 35,000 or so clones, roughly 84% of them detected only once. The top ten clones comprise 3.9% of the sample. Material: peripheral blood, obtained 76 weeks after starting pembrolizumab. The origin of the receptors is an adult with mismatch repair-deficient cancer.

This chain connects TRBV5-4 to TRBJ2-1, with TRBD2 identical over 7 bases. The CDR3 contains 13 residues. Losses at the gene ends were 3 bases for V and 5 bases for J; bases not matched to a gene: 2. Germline lookup yields CDR1 SGHNT and CDR2 YYREEE (reference sequence). CDR3 nucleotide sequence: TGTGCCAGCAGCTGGGGACTAAACAATGAGCAGTTCTTC. Protein sequence: CASSWGLNNEQFF.

The genes are TRBV5-1 and TRBJ2-5; TRBD1 might be the D (7 bases). The length of the CDR3 is 17 residues. V was pared by 2 bases and J by 3 bases, with 20 bases between. Per germline, CDR1 SGHRS and CDR2 YFSETQ. The CDR3 region is CASSFQVGGGNEETQYF. CDR3 sequence (DNA): TGCGCCAGCAGCTTCCAGGTTGGAGGGGGCAATGAAGAGACCCAGTACTTC.

By share of the sample, this clone is medium-sized. This chain joins TRBV5-1 and TRBJ2-1; no clear D. Germline V gene sequence: CDR1 SGHRS, CDR2 YFSETQ. The CDR3 is 14 amino acids. The V end lost 0 bases, the J end lost 10 bases, and 14 bases lay between the germline ends. The CDR3 nucleotides are TGCGCCAGCAGCTTGGACCCTGTAGGTTCCGAGCAGTTCTTC. Translating it yields CASSLDPVGSEQFF. The variable domain in full, with the rest retrieved from reference TRBV5-1 and TRBJ2-1, is KAGVTQTPRYLIKTRGQQVTLSCSPISGHRSVSWYQQTPGQGLQFLFEYFSETQRNKGNFPGRFSGRQFSNSRSEMNVSTLELGDSALYLCASSLDPVGSEQFFGPGTRLTVL.

The chain recombines TRBV5-1 with TRBJ2-5; D uncertain. The CDR3 covers 11 residues. CDR1 SGHRS and CDR2 YFSETQ come from the germline V gene. The V gene lost 1 base and the J gene lost 4 bases, with 2 bases spanning the gap. In DNA form, the CDR3 reads TGCGCCAGCAGCTTGCTAGAGACCCAGTACTTC. This codes for CASSLLETQYF.

The genes are TRBV7-9 and TRBJ2-3; a possible D gene is TRBD2 (6 bases). The CDR3 runs 15 residues. The V and J ends lost 4 bases and 1 base respectively, with 12 bases between them. The germline CDR1 and CDR2 sequences are SEHNR and FQNEAQ (reference sequence). The chain's CDR3 is CASSSSGVGTDTQYF. DNA for the CDR3: TGTGCCAGCAGCTCCTCGGGAGTTGGCACAGATACGCAGTATTTT. The variable domain in full, completed from reference TRBV7-9 and TRBJ2-3, reads DTGVSQNPRHKITKRGQNVTFRCDPISEHNRLYWYRQTLGQGPEFLTYFQNEAQLEKSRLLSDRFSAERPKGSFSTLEIQRTEQGDSAMYLCASSSSGVGTDTQYFGPGTRLTVL.

The genes are TRBV1 and TRBJ2-1; the table names TRBD2, a call not compared with the DNA. TRBV1 is classified as a pseudogene. There are 16 residues in the CDR3. CDR3 DNA: TGCACCAGCAGCCAAGATAAAAGCGGGGCTCGCAATGAGCAGTTCTTC. Amino acids: CTSSQDKSGARNEQFF.

The chain combines TRBV4-3 with TRBJ2-7; possible D gene TRBD1, 5 bases. Germline V gene data show CDR1 as LGHNA and CDR2 as YSLEER. This CDR3 is 13 amino acids long. The ends were cut back, 1 base at V and 2 bases at J, with 6 bases in the middle. The DNA for the CDR3 is TGCGCCAGCAGCCAAGCCAGGGCCTACGAGCAGTACTTC. Protein sequence: CASSQARAYEQYF.

This clone was recorded only once. The chain couples TRBV5-1 to TRBJ1-2; no firm D call. Germline V gene data show CDR1 as SGHRS and CDR2 as YFSETQ. V was cut by 1 base and J by 0 bases, with 4 bases left in between. There are 13 residues in the CDR3. The CDR3 region is CASSLTANYGYTF. The CDR3 nucleotides read TGCGCCAGCAGCTTGACAGCTAACTATGGCTACACCTTC.

The chain employs TRBV4-2 and TRBJ2-7; the match to TRBD2 covers 7 bases. The CDR3 totals 18 residues. The V segment lost 0 bases and the J segment 2 bases; nucleotides outside the gene matches: 13. Germline V gene sequence: CDR1 LGHNA, CDR2 YNFKEQ. The CDR3 DNA is TGTGCCAGCAGCCAAGACCTAGGTTCTAGCGGCTTAACCTACGAGCAGTACTTC. Amino acids: CASSQDLGSSGLTYEQYF.

The CDR3 DNA reads TGTGCCAGCAGTCCACCCCTGGGAGGTCTTTCGGAGCTGTTTTTT. Translated, it gives CASSPPLGGLSELFF. This chain joins TRBV27 and TRBJ2-2, with a possible D match to TRBD2 (6 bases). The CDR3 has 15 amino acids. Trimming pared 5 bases from V and 10 bases from J, leaving 20 bases between. Germline assignment: CDR1 MNHEY and CDR2 SMNVEV (reference sequence).

This chain connects TRBV28 to TRBJ1-1; 7 nucleotides match TRBD1. The CDR3 loop spans 14 amino acids. CDR1 is MDHEN, CDR2 SYDVKM, per germline. V lost 7 bases, J lost 3 bases, and 8 bases stayed unmatched. CDR3 sequence: CASTSTGMDTEAFF. CDR3 sequence (DNA): TGTGCCAGCACCTCGACAGGGATGGACACTGAAGCTTTCTTT. The whole variable domain, remainder taken from reference TRBV28 and TRBJ1-1, is DVKVTQSSRYLVKRTGEKVFLECVQDMDHENMFWYRQDPGLGLRLIYFSYDVKMKEKGDIPEGYSVSREKKERFSLILESASTNQTSMYLCASTSTGMDTEAFFGQGTRLTVV.